This T cell receptor beta chain was found in a study of T cell responses to AZD1222 COVID-19 vaccine. Overall study: Second doses that came at about 4 or about 12 weeks were put together. Broader study findings: There were repertoire samples only from the period after the peak T cell response. Spike-specific TCR breadth and depth rose after two AZD1222 doses. White British people made up most donors, females outnumbered males, and clonal diversity was possibly underestimated.

On this clone itself: The antigen is not known. One junction end does not reproduce the germline sequence, and a read error may be involved.

Data came from immunoSEQ multiplex PCR; TCRdb stores just in-frame clones and leaves some out. The sample includes roughly 20,000 clones, 82% of them seen just once. This CDR3 has 13 residues. Germline V CDR1 and CDR2: SGDLS, YYNGEE. The chain carries TRBV9 and TRBJ2-1, with TRBD2 matching over 9 bases. Specimen: peripheral blood, collected on day 0 of AZD1222 vaccination. The origin of this receptor is an adult in good health. CDR3 loop: CASSPQPFSGGVF. CDR3 sequence (DNA): TGTGCCAGCAGCCCACAGCCTTTTAGCGGGGGAGTCTTC.